This T cell receptor (beta chain) was found in a study of blood T cell repertoires in COVID-19 (dated by TCRdb to between 2020 and 2021). For the study in its entirety: Collaborator samples came from the United States, Italy and Spain and covered acute and convalescent phases of COVID-19. Subjects who had been exposed to COVID-19, were actively infected with it, or had recovered from it provided the deeply sampled blood TCRbeta repertoires that made up the dataset. The sample metadata nearly always contained a de-identified subject ID, COVID-19 status, age in years and sex. The material from the prospective study consisted of cDNA or gDNA derived from T cells, B-cell-depleted T cells, or PBMCs. Samples were obtained from the ongoing ImmuneRACE study (first 160 participants) and from some 1,200 subjects provided by 6 global collaborators. The repertoires were released in a freely available public database intended as a resource for research on the immune response to SARS-CoV-2. HLA class I and class II types, where available, came from metadata supplied by the sample provider rather than from assay-based typing. Overall results and qualifications from the work: Clinical and demographic metadata were provided uncurated, with the amount varying by source and participant.

Participants in the prospective study were aged roughly 18 to 90 years, lived in about two dozen United States geographic areas, and enrolled through a virtual design. In the prospective study, participants were assigned to cohorts based on the clinical history participants reported in a screening survey and a study questionnaire. Recovered participants in ImmuneRACE Cohort 3 were defined by two consecutive negative NP/OP PCR tests, clearance by a healthcare professional, or resolution of symptoms. In the prospective study, mobile phlebotomists collected whole blood, serum and a nasopharyngeal or oropharyngeal swab from each participant. Over an approximately 2-month period, participants in the prospective study had the option of providing additional blood draws and questionnaires. Before DNA extraction, prospective study blood samples were shipped either frozen or at room temperature. As regards this clone: Its antigen is not yet known. Base qualities are not recorded, but no much larger clone differs from it by a single base.

Trimming accounts for 0 bases at V and 2 bases at J, while the number of junction bases matched to no gene is 10. CDR1 LNHNV and CDR2 YYDKDF were looked up in the germline V gene (reference sequence). The CDR3 holds 17 amino acids from the cysteine to the phenylalanine. Only the CDR3 portion is preserved as DNA: 51 bases, with reading frame beginning at the first base. TCRbeta CDR3 regions were amplified from genomic DNA by means of the immunoSEQ Assay, a bias-controlled multiplex PCR. The study's own analysis went as follows. The number of nucleated cells in each sample was estimated from the amplification of reference gene primers within the assay. Sequence reads were collapsed and filtered to measure the absolute abundance of every unique TCRbeta CDR3 rearrangement. For each sample, productive Simpson clonality was calculated as the square root of Simpson's diversity index over productive rearrangements. This immuneACCESS table, as held by TCRdb, lists in-frame sequences with V and J called but not all clones. Of the missing ones, under half trace to an unresolved V gene in checked studies; the others have no known cause. The D gene and trimming were derived from the DNA, and the V and J assignments and clone size from that table. Counted in this sample were around 200,000 clones; 85% of them appeared once. The ten largest clones add up to approximately 18% of the sample.

What was sequenced was PBMCs or T cells enriched from blood (not recorded which). The TCR sequence derives from a middle-aged man who had recovered from COVID-19. This chain is built from TRBV15 and TRBJ2-7, with 7 middle bases fitting TRBD2. Read as DNA, the sequence is TGTGCCACCAGCAGAGATAGAAGGGGAGGGAGGGCCTACGAGCAGTACTTC. Translated, it gives CATSRDRRGGRAYEQYF.